This TCR beta chain was observed in a study of cytotoxic CD8 clonotypes in ibrutinib-treated CLL (dated by TCRdb to about 2021). Turning to the overall study: The cohort was composed of about a dozen relapsed/refractory and roughly 14 treatment-naive patients; IGHV unmutated status was identified in 17 patients. Responses were partial in roughly 24 patients and complete in 2; after median about 70 months follow-up, around 15 stayed in remission and 12 progressed. Samples at response were collected after a median of about 12 months of treatment, with a range of roughly 6 to 40 months. On average, each sample had approximately 260,000 productive templates and under 95,000 productive rearrangements. Of the 70 to 100 people in the trial, approximately 26 had longitudinal samples available. Cryopreserved peripheral blood mononuclear cells were obtained prior to treatment, at the time of response, and at either disease progression or sustained remission. Summary of the overall study and its limitations: Public clonotypes were rare and either shrank or stayed stable during treatment, and the rise in clonality at ibrutinib response reflected expansion of private clonotypes. At ibrutinib response clonality went up, during sustained remission it held steady, and at progression it dropped back toward baseline. At baseline, clonality was higher than in age-matched healthy donors and showed a strong correlation with circulating CD8+ T-cell counts. Sampling times were not matched between sustained-remission and progressing patients, and lymph node repertoires were not studied.

A word on this clone: No antigen is known for it. Nothing much larger sits one base from this clone, and base qualities are not available.

A MiSeq instrument was used for deep resolution sequencing, which targeted depths ranging from 1 in 1 million up to 1 in 200,000 T cells, with coverage averaging 10x for each clonotype. The immunoSEQ hsTCRB Kit was used to generate TCR beta libraries. As for the authors' bioinformatics: The data were analyzed with ImmunoSEQ Analyzer and ImmunoSEQ Data Assistant, and V, D and J gene assignments followed IMGT definitions. Clonality, with values ranging from 0 to 1, was calculated as one minus the normalized Shannon entropy of productive rearrangement frequencies. Only overrepresented clonotypes making up at least 0.05% of the repertoire of each patient were included in the public clonotype analysis. About 13 age-matched healthy donor repertoires from immuneACCESS were used as controls for clonality. The source is immuneACCESS, and TCRdb retained only in-frame sequences with V and J called. Part of the clones is not carried over; for the studies checked, unresolved V genes explain less than half of this, and the remainder is unexplained. The V and J calls and clone size were taken over from that table, and D and trimming were inferred from the DNA. The sample contains fewer than 90,000 clones, around 84% of them found a single time. The ten top clones hold 5% to 6% of the sample.

For TCR beta library preparation, 1.5 to 2 micrograms of genomic DNA was extracted from cryopreserved PBMCs. Longitudinal blood samples from CLL patients on ibrutinib monotherapy were analyzed using high-throughput TCR beta sequencing. The patients took part in an open-label, single-center phase 2 trial of ibrutinib monotherapy. The CDR3 sequence holds 14 residues, the cysteine and phenylalanine included. The retained sequence is limited to the CDR3, 42 bases, with the frame set at the first base. Trimming at the junction amounts to 2 bases on V and 4 bases on J, and the germline ends lie 11 bases apart. CDR1 and CDR2 were assigned from the germline V gene (reference sequence) as MNHEY and SMNVEV.

The sequencing here drew on PBMCs, taken before ibrutinib treatment. This sequence uses TRBV27 and TRBJ1-1, with no D gene named confidently. The clonotype was recovered from a human donor with chronic lymphocytic leukemia. The CDR3 protein is CASSLGFRSTEAFF. At the DNA level, the sequence is TGTGCCAGCAGTTTAGGATTTCGGAGCACTGAAGCTTTCTTT.